This TCR beta chain was identified in a study of cytotoxic CD8 clonotypes in ibrutinib-treated CLL. Study outcomes and limitations: Measured clonality at baseline was greater than in age-matched healthy donors and tracked with circulating CD8+ T-cell counts. Clonality was higher at ibrutinib response and returned toward baseline at progression.

CDR1 and CDR2 (germline): MNHEY, SVGAGI. This CDR3 has 15 amino acids. Trimming removed 5 bases at V and 0 bases at J, with 12 bases between. For TCR beta libraries, about 2.2 micrograms of genomic DNA were obtained from cryopreserved PBMCs. Method: immunoSEQ multiplex PCR; TCRdb's copy keeps in-frame clones and lacks some. The data show more than 55,000 clones, with approximately 71% seen just once and 43% held by the top ten. About this clone itself: Its specificity is unknown.

The clonotype comes from a human donor with chronic lymphocytic leukemia. Sample: PBMCs, taken after 12 months of ibrutinib treatment. The chain has TRBV6-5 and TRBJ2-3; unclear D gene. CDR3 in amino acids: CASSVGPLSTDTQYF. CDR3 sequence (DNA): TGTGCCAGCAGTGTGGGCCCTCTTAGCACAGATACGCAGTATTTT.